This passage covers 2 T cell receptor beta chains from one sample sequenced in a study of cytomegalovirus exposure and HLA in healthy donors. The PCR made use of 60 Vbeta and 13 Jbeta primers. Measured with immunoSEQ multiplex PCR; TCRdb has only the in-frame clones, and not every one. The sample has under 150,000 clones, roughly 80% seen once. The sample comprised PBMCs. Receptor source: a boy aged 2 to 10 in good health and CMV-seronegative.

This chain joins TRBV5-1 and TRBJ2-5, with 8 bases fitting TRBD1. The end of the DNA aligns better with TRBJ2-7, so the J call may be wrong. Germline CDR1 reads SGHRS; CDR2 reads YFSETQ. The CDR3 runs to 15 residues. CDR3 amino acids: CASSLVQGARNEQYF. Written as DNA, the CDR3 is TGCGCCAGCAGCTTGGTTCAGGGGGCGCGGAACGAGCAGTACTTC.

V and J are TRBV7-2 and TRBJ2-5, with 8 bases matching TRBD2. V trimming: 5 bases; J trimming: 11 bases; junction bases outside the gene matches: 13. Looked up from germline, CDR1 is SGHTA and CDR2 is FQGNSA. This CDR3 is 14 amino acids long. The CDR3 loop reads CASSPGGPVGEQYF. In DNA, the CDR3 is TGTGCCAGCAGCCCGGGAGGGCCCGTGGGGGAGCAGTACTTC. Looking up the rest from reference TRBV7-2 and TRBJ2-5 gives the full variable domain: GAGVSQSPSNKVTEKGKDVELRCDPISGHTALYWYRQSLGQGLEFLIYFQGNSAPDKSGLPSDRFSAERTGGSVSTLTIQRTQQEDSAVYLCASSPGGPVGEQYFGPGTRLLVL.